A single sample gave rise to the 19 T cell receptor beta chains below, sequenced in a study of blood T cell repertoires in COVID-19. Clones were sequenced by immunoSEQ multiplex PCR, and TCRdb holds only the in-frame ones, with some missing. The data contain approximately 65,000 clones, approximately 95% of them singletons. Material: peripheral blood. These receptors came from a man in his 70s with active COVID-19.

The chain has TRBV24-1 and TRBJ2-3; 10 bases are shared with TRBD1. Per germline, CDR1 KGHDR and CDR2 SFDVKD. Trimming removed 3 bases from V and 4 bases from J; junction bases left unmatched: 6. The CDR3 is made up of 16 amino acids. As DNA, the CDR3 is TGTGCCACCAGTGATGGGGACAGGGGATTCGCAGATACGCAGTATTTT. This translates into CATSDGDRGFADTQYF.

The V and J genes are TRBV7-6 and TRBJ1-6; no definite D call. The CDR3 covers 12 residues. From germline, CDR1 is SGHVS and CDR2 FNYEAQ. Trimming stripped 5 bases from V and 13 bases from J, with 12 bases between. CDR3 protein: CASSPTGVPLHF. CDR3 sequence (DNA): TGTGCCAGCAGCCCGACCGGGGTGCCCCTCCACTTT.

This chain uses TRBV6-2 or TRBV6-3 with TRBJ2-5, with D possibly TRBD1 on 6 matching bases. This CDR3 comprises 16 residues. Germline assignment: CDR1 MNHEY and CDR2 SVGEGT. Trimming shortened V by 2 bases and J by 2 bases, and 15 bases separated the two germline ends. The CDR3: CASSYPLGTKQETQYF. The CDR3 nucleotides are TGTGCCAGCAGTTACCCCCTCGGGACAAAACAAGAGACCCAGTACTTC.

The CDR3 DNA follows: TGTGCCAGCAGTGAGAGCAGGGGGCGAGAGACCCAGTACTTC. It codes for CASSESRGRETQYF. The chain recombines TRBV6-1 with TRBJ2-5, with 8 nucleotides matching TRBD1. Germline-derived CDR1 and CDR2 are MNHNS and SASEGT. The CDR3 sequence is 14 residues long. Unmatched junction bases numbered 4, after V lost 3 bases and J lost 4 bases.

The J gene is TRBJ1-1, the V gene TRBV4-1; D may be TRBD1 (6 bases). With 6 bases removed from V and 1 base from J, the gap between germline ends came to 12 bases. This CDR3 has 14 amino acids. Germline lookup yields CDR1 MGHRA and CDR2 YSYEKL. CDR3 sequence: CASRDLTGNTEAFF. CDR3 in DNA: TGCGCCAGCAGAGACCTGACAGGGAACACTGAAGCTTTCTTT.

This chain uses TRBV6-6 with TRBJ2-1; the match to TRBD1 covers 9 bases. Per germline, CDR1 MNHNY and CDR2 SVGAGI (reference sequence). V was clipped by 2 bases and J by 2 bases; unmatched bases: 4. The CDR3 covers 16 residues. The chain's CDR3 is CASSYSRDRAYNEQFF. The CDR3 bases are TGTGCCAGCAGTTACAGCCGGGACAGGGCCTACAATGAGCAGTTCTTC.

This clone was picked up a small number of times. The genes are TRBV15 and TRBJ2-1, with 8 positions matching TRBD2. CDR1 LNHNV and CDR2 YYDKDF come from the germline V gene (reference sequence). There are 15 residues in the CDR3. The ends lost 1 base at V and 3 bases at J; junction bases unmatched: 2. The CDR3 coding sequence is TGTGCCACCAGCAGAGTTACTAGCGGCTACAATGAGCAGTTCTTC. This codes for CATSRVTSGYNEQFF. The variable domain in full, completed from reference TRBV15 and TRBJ2-1, reads DAMVIQNPRYQVTQFGKPVTLSCSQTLNHNVMYWYQQKSSQAPKLLFHYYDKDFNNEADTPDNFQSRRPNTSFCFLDIRSPGLGDTAMYLCATSRVTSGYNEQFFGPGTRLTVL.

The gene calls are TRBV2 and TRBJ2-1, with TRBD1 identical over 7 bases. The CDR3 covers 11 residues. Germline loops: CDR1 SNHLY, CDR2 FYNNEI. The V and J ends lost 4 bases and 12 bases, in that order; junction bases with no gene match: 3. This CDR3 is CASSVTGRQFF. The CDR3 DNA sequence: TGTGCCAGCAGTGTGACAGGGAGGCAGTTCTTC. Together with reference TRBV2 and TRBJ2-1, the CDR3 gives the full variable domain: EPEVTQTPSHQVTQMGQEVILRCVPISNHLYFYWYRQILGQKVEFLVSFYNNEISEKSEIFDDQFSVERPDGSNFTLKIRSTKLEDSAMYFCASSVTGRQFFGPGTRLTVL.

The chain recombines TRBV6-6 with TRBJ1-2, with 10 bases fitting TRBD1. CDR1 and CDR2 (germline): MNHNY, SVGAGI (reference sequence). The CDR3 totals 16 residues. After removal of 5 bases from V and 8 bases from J, the junction contained 14 bases not matched to a gene. The CDR3 DNA reads as TGTGCCAGCAGTCTACCAGGGACAGGGGACTCTTTGGGCTACACCTTC. It yields the protein CASSLPGTGDSLGYTF.

The gene calls are TRBV13 and TRBJ2-1; TRBD1 aligns across 9 bases. J gave up 3 bases and V 1 base, and 4 bases lay outside the gene matches. The CDR3 totals 16 residues. CDR1 is PRHDT and CDR2 is FYEKMQ in the germline V gene (reference sequence). The CDR3 is CASSLDRGQLYNEQFF. CDR3 sequence (DNA): TGTGCCAGCAGCTTAGACAGGGGGCAGCTCTACAATGAGCAGTTCTTC.

The rearrangement links TRBV6-5 to TRBJ2-7; D not certain. V shed 6 bases and J shed 2 bases, with 11 bases lying between them. This CDR3 comprises 13 residues. The V gene's germline CDR1 is MNHEY and CDR2 SVGAGI. DNA for the CDR3: TGTGCCAGCAGAGATGGCGGAGCCTACGAGCAGTACTTC. Its translation: CASRDGGAYEQYF.

The CDR3 region has the DNA TGTGCCAGCAGTTTAGAAGGCGGGGTCTGGACAGATACGCAGTATTTT. This gives the protein CASSLEGGVWTDTQYF. The chain recombines TRBV27 with TRBJ2-3; possible D gene TRBD2, 6 bases. The CDR3 runs 16 residues. From germline, CDR1 is MNHEY and CDR2 SMNVEV (reference sequence). The ends were cut back, 2 bases at V and 3 bases at J, with 15 bases in the middle.

The V gene is TRBV4-1, the J gene TRBJ1-2; 7 nucleotides match TRBD1. Germline CDR1 reads MGHRA; CDR2 reads YSYEKL. The length of the CDR3 is 17 residues. V lost 1 base to trimming and J lost 5 bases; unmatched junction nucleotides: 13. CDR3 coding DNA: TGCGCCAGCAGCCAAGGAGGGATCGGCTCCAGGGGGTATGGCTACACCTTC. Its translation: CASSQGGIGSRGYGYTF.

Written as DNA, the CDR3 is TGTGCCAGCACCCCAGCGGGAAGCCGCGAAGCTTTCTTT. It codes for CASTPAGSREAFF. V usage is TRBV12-3 or TRBV12-4 and J usage is TRBJ1-1; no clear D. The CDR3 spans 13 residues. V lost 7 bases, J lost 8 bases, and 17 bases lay in between.

The chain carries TRBV27 and TRBJ2-6, with D maybe TRBD1 (5 bases). CDR1 and CDR2 (germline): MNHEY, SMNVEV (reference sequence). The CDR3 is made up of 14 amino acids. Deletions cut 8 bases from V and 4 bases from J, with 12 bases between. This CDR3 is CASGRVSGANVLTF. The DNA for the CDR3 is TGTGCCAGCGGCAGGGTTTCCGGGGCCAACGTCCTGACTTTC.

CDR3 amino acids: CASRATEKLFF. The CDR3, as DNA: TGTGCCAGCCGTGCTACGGAAAAACTGTTTTTT. The rearrangement uses TRBV28 and TRBJ1-4; D gene uncertain. V dropped 8 bases and J dropped 8 bases, with 9 bases sitting between them. This CDR3 is built from 11 residues. The germline V gene has CDR1 MDHEN and CDR2 SYDVKM.

J is TRBJ2-7 and V is TRBV5-4; 8 nucleotides agree with TRBD1. The CDR3 extends over 14 amino acids. Per the germline V gene, CDR1 is SGHNT and CDR2 is YYREEE (reference sequence). Germline trimming cut 1 base from V and 3 bases from J; bases unmatched to any gene: 3. The chain's CDR3 is CASSLRGQGYEQYF. DNA of the CDR3: TGTGCCAGCAGCTTGCGAGGACAGGGCTACGAGCAGTACTTC. Variable domain in full (rest from reference TRBV5-4 and TRBJ2-7): ETGVTQSPTHLIKTRGQQVTLRCSSQSGHNTVSWYQQALGQGPQFIFQYYREEENGRGNFPPRFSGLQFPNYSSELNVNALELDDSALYLCASSLRGQGYEQYFGPGTRLTVT.

The chain couples TRBV10-2 to TRBJ2-3, with D perhaps matching TRBD2 (6 bases). This CDR3 region has 17 residues. V lost 6 bases to trimming and J lost 3 bases, with 22 bases between them. Germline CDR1 reads WSHSY; CDR2 reads SAAADI. This CDR3 is CASRPNLGTGETDTQYF. The CDR3 DNA sequence: TGCGCCAGCAGGCCAAACCTTGGGACTGGCGAAACAGATACGCAGTATTTT.

The rearrangement links TRBV7-9 to TRBJ2-3, with 7 bases identical to TRBD2. The germline V gene encodes CDR1 SEHNR and CDR2 FQNEAQ (reference sequence). CDR3 length: 16 residues. Trimming took 0 bases from V and 2 from J; bases not matched to a gene: 5. The CDR3 region is CASSLASSGATDTQYF. Here the CDR3 DNA reads TGTGCCAGCAGCTTAGCGTCCAGCGGGGCCACAGATACGCAGTATTTT.